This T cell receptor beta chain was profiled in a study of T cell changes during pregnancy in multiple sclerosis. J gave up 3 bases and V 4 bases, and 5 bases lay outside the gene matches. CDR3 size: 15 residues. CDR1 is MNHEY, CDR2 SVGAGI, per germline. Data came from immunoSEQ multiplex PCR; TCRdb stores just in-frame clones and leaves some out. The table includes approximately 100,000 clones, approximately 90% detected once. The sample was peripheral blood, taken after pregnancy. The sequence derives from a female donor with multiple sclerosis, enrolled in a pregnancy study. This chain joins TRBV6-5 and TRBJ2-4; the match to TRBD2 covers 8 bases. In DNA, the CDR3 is TGTGCCAGCAGTTCCTTACTAGCGGACAAAAACATTCAGTACTTC. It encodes CASSSLLADKNIQYF.